The 25 T cell receptor beta chains below all came from one sample that was sequenced in a study of blood T cell repertoires in COVID-19. Produced via immunoSEQ multiplex PCR; TCRdb's table is partial and in-frame only. Seen here are some 150,000 clones, 80% to 90% observed once, and the top ten hold around 9.8%. The sequenced sample was peripheral blood. The receptors stem from a woman aged 45-59 years with acute or convalescent COVID-19.

The V call is TRBV2, the J call TRBJ1-4, with 7 bases lining up with TRBD1. In germline, CDR1 is SNHLY, CDR2 FYNNEI. This CDR3 comprises 15 residues. V lost 5 bases, J lost 10 bases, and 13 bases stayed unmatched. In DNA, the CDR3 is TGTGCCAGCAGTACCGGGACAGATAGTTTTGGAAAACTGTTTTTT. It yields the protein CASSTGTDSFGKLFF.

The chain links TRBV2 to TRBJ1-1, with a possible D match to TRBD1 (5 bases). This CDR3 comprises 14 residues. From germline, CDR1 is SNHLY and CDR2 FYNNEI. Between the trimmed V and J ends, which lost 1 base and 2 bases, there was a span of 8 bases. The CDR3 region is CASSEGGVNTEAFF. The CDR3 bases are TGTGCCAGCAGTGAAGGGGGCGTAAACACTGAAGCTTTCTTT.

In this sample, this clone turned up once. The J gene is TRBJ1-6, the V gene TRBV6-6; D gene unclear. Trimming removed 5 bases at V and 10 bases at J, with 15 bases between. The CDR3 runs to 14 residues. Germline V lookup: CDR1 MNHNY, CDR2 SVGAGI (reference sequence). The DNA for the CDR3 is TGTGCCAGCAGTGCGGACGGGAGAGGGTCACCCCTCCACTTT. Amino acids: CASSADGRGSPLHF.

The genes are TRBV7-3 and TRBJ2-3; 8 bases match TRBD1. V lost 1 base and J lost 2; bases outside the gene matches: 11. The CDR3 extends over 18 amino acids. Germline V lookup: CDR1 SGHTA, CDR2 FQGTGA. This CDR3 is CASSLIASTGANTDTQYF. The DNA for the CDR3 is TGTGCCAGCAGCTTAATAGCGTCGACAGGGGCTAACACAGATACGCAGTATTTT.

The sample holds a few counts of this clone. The rearrangement joins TRBV2 to TRBJ2-3, with TRBD2 matching 12 bases. After removal of 9 bases from V and 2 bases from J, the junction contained 3 bases not matched to a gene. Germline CDR1 reads SNHLY; CDR2 reads FYNNEI. This CDR3 has 14 residues. The CDR3 nucleotides read TGTGCCAGTGGACTAGCGGGGATCACAGATACGCAGTATTTT. It yields the protein CASGLAGITDTQYF.

A remark on this clone: The sample contains more than one DNA sequence encoding this CDR3. V gene TRBV7-3 combines with J gene TRBJ2-1; 7 nucleotides match TRBD1. V lost 1 base and J lost 0; bases outside the gene matches: 0. CDR1 and CDR2 from the germline V gene are SGHTA and FQGTGA. The CDR3 is 15 amino acids. The CDR3 DNA reads as TGTGCCAGCAGCTTAAGGGACAGCTCCTACAATGAGCAGTTCTTC. Its translation is CASSLRDSSYNEQFF.

CDR3: CASSVQGIYGYTF. CDR3 DNA sequence: TGTGCCAGCAGCGTACAGGGGATCTATGGCTACACCTTC. The chain links TRBV6-2 or TRBV6-3 to TRBJ1-2, with TRBD1 matching over 7 bases. J was trimmed by 4 bases and V by 6 bases; bases with no gene match: 5. The CDR3 spans 13 residues. From germline, CDR1 is MNHEY and CDR2 SVGEGT.

V and J are TRBV6-6 and TRBJ1-3, with D perhaps matching TRBD1 (6 bases). Germline CDR1 and CDR2: MNHNY and SVGAGI (reference sequence). CDR3 length: 14 residues. V was cut by 5 bases and J by 4 bases, with 12 bases left in between. The CDR3 DNA follows: TGTGCCAGCAGTGGCACAGGGACAGGAAACACCATATATTTT. It specifies CASSGTGTGNTIYF.

This rearrangement joins TRBV28 to TRBJ2-4, with D perhaps TRBD1 (7 bases). The CDR3 sequence is 14 residues long. Trimming took 5 bases from V and 8 from J, leaving 16 bases between them. Looked up from germline, CDR1 is MDHEN and CDR2 is SYDVKM. As DNA, the CDR3 is TGTGCCAGCAGTCAAGGCCAGGGGGGCCACATTCAGTACTTC. This codes for CASSQGQGGHIQYF.

Written as DNA, the CDR3 is TGTGCCAGCAGTTTCGGACAGTCCGAGCAGTACTTC. This sequence encodes CASSFGQSEQYF. The genes are TRBV6-5 and TRBJ2-7; D may be TRBD1 (6 bases). Germline V gene lookup returns CDR1 MNHEY and CDR2 SVGAGI. The CDR3 runs 12 residues. The germline V and J ends were trimmed by 4 bases and 6 bases, with 10 bases remaining between them.

J is TRBJ1-2 and V is TRBV7-2; D is unresolved. The ends were cut back, 1 base at V and 4 bases at J, with 10 bases in the middle. CDR1 SGHTA and CDR2 FQGNSA come from the germline V gene. The CDR3 loop spans 14 amino acids. This CDR3 is CASSLGPQPYGYTF. CDR3 in DNA: TGTGCCAGCAGCTTAGGCCCACAACCCTATGGCTACACCTTC.

The gene calls are TRBV3-1 (or the pseudogene TRBV3-2) and TRBJ1-6; TRBD1 is a possible D gene (6 bases). The CDR3 is made up of 15 amino acids. Germline CDR1 LGHDT, CDR2 YNNKEL (reference sequence). Trimming removed 3 bases at V and 13 bases at J, with 19 bases between. The CDR3 region has the DNA TGTGCCAGCAGCCAGGCGGACAGTGAGTCTGGCCCCCTCCACTTT. Residues: CASSQADSESGPLHF.

This clone has a single count. The chain couples TRBV4-3 to TRBJ2-3; D is possibly TRBD1 (5 bases). The CDR3 is 13 residues long. Germline V gives CDR1 LGHNA, CDR2 YSLEER. Trimming pared 5 bases from V and 4 bases from J, leaving 10 bases between. The DNA for the CDR3 is TGCGCCAGCAGCTCCACAGGAGCAGATACGCAGTATTTT. Its translation is CASSSTGADTQYF.

V gene TRBV7-9 combines with J gene TRBJ2-2, with 11 bases identical to TRBD2. Germline CDR1 reads SEHNR; CDR2 reads FQNEAQ (reference sequence). V dropped 5 bases and J dropped 0; count of bases not matched to a gene: 2. This CDR3 spans 16 amino acids. The CDR3 DNA is TGTGCCAGCAGCCTGGGACTAGCGGCGAACACCGGGGAGCTGTTTTTT. This encodes CASSLGLAANTGELFF.

V and J are TRBV27 and TRBJ2-7; TRBD2 matches 14 bases. Germline CDR1 reads MNHEY; CDR2 reads SMNVEV (reference sequence). The CDR3 runs to 17 residues. V lost 5 bases, J lost 6 bases, and 12 bases stayed unmatched. The chain's CDR3 is CASSLPGTSGRSGEQYF. The CDR3 DNA is TGTGCCAGCAGTCTACCAGGGACTAGCGGGAGAAGCGGCGAGCAGTACTTC.

The chain links TRBV9 to TRBJ1-3; 7 nucleotides align to TRBD1. This CDR3 has 16 amino acids. V trimming: 4 bases; J trimming: 0 bases; junction bases outside the gene matches: 7. Germline V gene data show CDR1 as SGDLS and CDR2 as YYNGEE. This CDR3 reads CASSQTGQHSGNTIYF. CDR3 in DNA: TGTGCCAGCAGCCAAACGGGACAGCACTCTGGAAACACCATATATTTT.

This clone was seen a few times. CDR3 amino acids: CASSPHGNRGRTVSKTQYF. Here the CDR3 DNA reads TGTGCCAGCAGCCCGCACGGCAACAGGGGGAGGACCGTTAGCAAGACCCAGTACTTC. The chain has TRBV21-1 and TRBJ2-5; the table calls TRBD1, which could not be checked here. TRBV21-1 is deemed a pseudogene. This CDR3 has 19 amino acids.

This CDR3 is CASSVLGEGYSNQPQHF. The CDR3 nucleotides are TGTGCCAGCAGCGTCCTGGGGGAGGGGTATAGCAATCAGCCCCAGCATTTT. The V and J genes are TRBV7-8 and TRBJ1-5; the D gene is possibly TRBD1 (5 bases). The CDR3 consists of 17 residues. The V and J ends lost 5 bases and 0 bases respectively, with 17 bases between them. Germline assignment: CDR1 SGHVS and CDR2 FQNEAQ.

The table lists this clone with a few counts. The gene calls are TRBV10-3 and TRBJ2-7, with 9 bases fitting TRBD2. Germline V gene lookup returns CDR1 ENHRY and CDR2 SYGVKD. CDR3 length: 15 residues. Losses at the gene ends were 4 bases for V and 3 bases for J; bases not matched to a gene: 7. CDR3 DNA sequence: TGTGCCATCAGTGCATTGGGCGGGGGGGACTACGAGCAGTACTTC. Protein: CAISALGGGDYEQYF.

This chain connects TRBV18 to TRBJ2-5; D possibly corresponds to TRBD1 (5 bases). The CDR3 contains 13 residues. Trimming removed 3 bases at V and 3 bases at J, with 8 bases between. Looked up from germline, CDR1 is KGHSH and CDR2 is LQKENI. This chain's CDR3 is CASSPRREETQYF. The CDR3 DNA follows: TGTGCCAGCTCACCCCGCAGGGAAGAGACCCAGTACTTC.

For the CDR3, the DNA is TGTGCCAGCAGCTCCACTGCTAGCGGGGGGTTATCTGAGCAGTTCTTC. Its protein product is CASSSTASGGLSEQFF. J is TRBJ2-1 and V is TRBV7-2; 11 bases agree with TRBD2. V trimming: 4 bases; J trimming: 9 bases; junction bases outside the gene matches: 11. Germline CDR1 reads SGHTA; CDR2 reads FQGNSA. The CDR3 loop spans 16 amino acids.

This clone was counted a single time. CDR3 residues: CASSPTSPGGLSNQPQHF. The CDR3 DNA sequence: TGTGCCAGCTCACCCACATCGCCGGGGGGATTAAGCAATCAGCCCCAGCATTTT. J is TRBJ1-5 and V is TRBV18, with D perhaps TRBD1 (5 bases). Germline V gene sequence: CDR1 KGHSH, CDR2 LQKENI. V shed 3 bases and J shed 1 base, with 19 bases lying between them. This CDR3 is 18 amino acids long.

This clone was counted only a few times. V usage is TRBV19 and J usage is TRBJ1-1, with no clear D. CDR1 is LNHDA and CDR2 is SQIVND in the germline V gene (reference sequence). The CDR3 sequence is 15 residues long. Trimming left V 1 base short and J 6 bases short, with 15 bases between. The CDR3: CASSIGGGMRAEAFF. DNA for the CDR3: TGTGCCAGTAGTATAGGTGGAGGGATGAGGGCTGAAGCTTTCTTT. The variable domain in full, with the rest retrieved from reference TRBV19 and TRBJ1-1, is DGGITQSPKYLFRKEGQNVTLSCEQNLNHDAMYWYRQDPGQGLRLIYYSQIVNDFQKGDIAEGYSVSREKKESFPLTVTSAQKNPTAFYLCASSIGGGMRAEAFFGQGTRLTVV.

The chain recombines TRBV6-2 or TRBV6-3 with TRBJ2-5; 7 nucleotides agree with TRBD2. The germline V gene encodes CDR1 MNHEY and CDR2 SVGEGT. The length of the CDR3 is 12 residues. After removal of 5 bases from V and 3 bases from J, the junction contained 0 bases not matched to a gene. The CDR3 DNA follows: TGTGCCAGCAGTGGGGGGGAAGAGACCCAGTACTTC. Amino acids: CASSGGEETQYF.

CDR3 region: CASSRLAGFYNEQFF. The DNA of the CDR3 is TGTGCCAGCAGTCGACTAGCGGGTTTCTACAATGAGCAGTTCTTC. J is TRBJ2-1 and V is TRBV7-2; 10 nucleotides align to TRBD2. CDR3 size: 15 residues. Germline V gene data show CDR1 as SGHTA and CDR2 as FQGNSA. V shed 6 bases, J shed 3 bases, and the junction held 5 bases outside the gene matches.